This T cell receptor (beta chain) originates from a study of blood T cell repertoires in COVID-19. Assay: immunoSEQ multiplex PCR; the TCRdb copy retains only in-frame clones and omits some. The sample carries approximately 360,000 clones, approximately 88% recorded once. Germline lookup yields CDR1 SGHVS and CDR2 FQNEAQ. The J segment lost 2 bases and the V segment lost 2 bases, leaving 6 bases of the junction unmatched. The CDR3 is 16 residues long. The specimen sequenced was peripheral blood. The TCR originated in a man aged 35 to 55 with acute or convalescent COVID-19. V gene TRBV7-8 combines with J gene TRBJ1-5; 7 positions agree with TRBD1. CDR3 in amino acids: CASSLRGTVRNQPQHF. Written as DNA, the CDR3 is TGTGCCAGCAGCTTAAGAGGGACAGTTCGCAATCAGCCCCAGCATTTT.